Following are 2 T cell receptor beta chains from one sample sequenced in a study of blood T cell repertoires in COVID-19. Profiled with immunoSEQ multiplex PCR; TCRdb holds only in-frame clones, not every one. The profile shows more than 300,000 clones, 88% of them singletons. The specimen was PBMCs or T cells enriched from blood (not recorded which). The receptors here all came from a woman aged 18-35 years who had recovered from COVID-19.

The V and J genes are TRBV5-1 and TRBJ1-2; no definite D call. Per germline, CDR1 SGHRS and CDR2 YFSETQ. V lost 0 bases to trimming and J lost 6 bases, with 15 bases between them. The CDR3 spans 15 residues. The DNA for the CDR3 is TGCGCCAGCAGCTTGGTACCTTTGTCGGGGAATGGCTACACCTTC. Translated: CASSLVPLSGNGYTF.

This chain uses TRBV27 with TRBJ1-1; tentative D call: TRBD1 (6 bases). V lost 4 bases and J lost 1, with 16 bases in between. Germline CDR1 reads MNHEY; CDR2 reads SMNVEV (reference sequence). The CDR3 consists of 16 residues. The CDR3: CASSSVQGLGNTEAFF. CDR3 DNA: TGTGCCAGCAGTTCGGTACAGGGCCTAGGGAACACTGAAGCTTTCTTT.